This section outlines one T cell receptor beta chain sequence together with its context. This record belongs to a study of blood T cells in healthy people across ages. Germline CDR1 and CDR2: MNHEY and SVGAGI. V was trimmed by 0 bases and J by 5 bases, leaving 11 bases between them. The CDR3 runs to 14 residues. PCR was performed a second time for about 7 to 12 cycles using a sample-barcoded 5' primer and a J-beta primer mix. From the 5' RACE reads, TCRdb called clonotypes with MiXCR, one entry per CDR3 protein. The sample includes fewer than 650,000 distinct CDR3 sequences, roughly a quarter of them seen just once. The data were also submitted as part of a second study, on T cells of mothers and their children.

This sequence originates from a boy between 2 and 10 years old in good health. The chain joins TRBV6-5 to TRBJ2-7; D assignment may be TRBD1 or TRBD2 (5 bases each). Sample: blood. In DNA form, the CDR3 reads TGTGCCAGCAGTTACTCGGCTGGGACGGACGAGCAGTACTTC. This encodes CASSYSAGTDEQYF.